This section outlines one T cell receptor (beta chain) sequence together with its context. Its target is unknown. These data come from a study of identifying expanded T cells in peripheral blood. Germline lookup yields CDR1 SQVTM and CDR2 ANQGSEA. The J segment lost 6 bases and the V segment lost 4 bases, leaving 3 bases of the junction unmatched. The CDR3 extends over 13 amino acids. Broader study findings: Variance in clone template counts between roughly two-week samples significantly increased with total template count across all healthy donors. Technical replicates showed around 1.2 changed clones; about 2 weeks roughly 16; four weeks 19.

Some clones are missing from TCRdb's copy, which holds only in-frame ones; the method was immunoSEQ multiplex PCR. The sample has some 97,000 clones, around nine tenths seen once. Collection occurred without any documented infections or immune events in donors. The material sequenced was blood. The chain is built from TRBV29-1 and TRBJ1-2; 12 bases are a match to TRBD1. The sequence derives from a person between 18 and 75 years old in good health. The CDR3 DNA sequence: TGCAGCGTTGGGGGACAGGGGGCCCATGGCTACACCTTC. This sequence encodes CSVGGQGAHGYTF. Based on the CDR3 plus reference TRBV29-1 and TRBJ1-2, the full variable domain is SAVISQKPSRDICQRGTSLTIQCQVDSQVTMMFWYRQQPGQSLTLIATANQGSEATYESGFVIDKFPISRPNLTFSTLTVSNMSPEDSSIYLCSVGGQGAHGYTFGSGTRLTVV.